This entry is about one T cell receptor beta chain. This CDR3 is missing its conserved last phenylalanine or tryptophan, likely due to a read error. This sample was included in a study of regulatory T cells in long-lasting Graves disease. Library construction for TCR beta used iRepertoire HTBI primers and Arm-PCR of CDR3 regions. Original analysis: Overall, samples carried around 68 TRBV and over 12 TRBJ segments. TCRdb reprocessed the multiplex PCR reads via MiXCR and lists one record per CDR3 protein. Here the V and J calls rest on TCRdb's processing, not on the authors' analysis. The sample carries roughly 500,000 distinct CDR3 sequences, about 11% recorded once. Germline-derived CDR1 and CDR2 are MNHEY and SMNVEV (reference sequence). The CDR3 sequence is 15 residues long. Germline trimming cut 3 bases from V and 0 bases from J; bases unmatched to any gene: 5. Time point meaning: newly diagnosed GD, antithyroid drugs for less than 3 months. PBMCs provided the RNA from which the TCR library was made.

In addition, the sample was reused for a study of T cells in Graves' hyperthyroidism and ophthalmopathy.

Sequenced here: peripheral blood mononuclear cells (PBMCs), sampled at new diagnosis, from a patient treated with antithyroid drugs. This chain connects TRBV27 to TRBJ2-7; TRBD1 matches 7 bases. The receptor was derived from a woman aged 25 to 39 with Graves disease. The CDR3 sequence is CASSFTGQSSYEQYS. The CDR3 bases are TGTGCCAGCAGTTTCACGGGACAGAGCTCCTACGAGCAGTACTCC.